This TCR beta chain was sequenced in a study of regulatory T cells in long-lasting Graves disease. At least ten counts were recorded for this clonotype. Time point: newly diagnosed GD, antithyroid drugs for less than 3 months. There was RNA extracted from PBMCs, and the TCR library was made from it. Arm-PCR of CDR3 regions and iRepertoire HTBI primers were used to build TCR beta libraries. One entry per CDR3 protein, called by TCRdb with MiXCR from the multiplex PCR reads. The sample holds about 350,000 distinct CDR3 sequences, 16% seen once. The same data also went into a second study, on T cells in Graves' hyperthyroidism and ophthalmopathy.

This specimen was peripheral blood mononuclear cells (PBMCs), taken at new diagnosis, from a patient treated with antithyroid drugs. This clonotype was sampled from a middle-aged man with Graves disease.

The CDR3 DNA reads as TGTGCCACCCAACAGGGGGGGGGCCAAGAGACCCAGTACTTC. The encoded protein is CATQQGGGQETQYF. The chain joins TRBV6-2 or TRBV6-3 to TRBJ2-5; tentatively, D is TRBD1 (8 bases). CDR1 is MNHEY, CDR2 SVGEGT, per germline. This CDR3 is 14 amino acids long. The V gene lost 10 bases and the J gene lost 1 base, with 16 bases spanning the gap.